These 25 T cell receptor beta chains came from one sample sequenced in a study of CD8+ T cells in alopecia areata. Reverse transcription of extracted RNA yielded cDNA, which provided the sequencing template. The protocol was immunoSEQ multiplex PCR, while the TCRdb copy is restricted to in-frame clones and leaves out a portion. The sample lists about 200,000 clones; about 60% were seen once. The sequencing used CD4+ T cells sorted from blood, collected at week 0. The origin of the receptors is a human donor with alopecia areata.

The chain recombines TRBV7-9 with TRBJ2-1; D is perhaps TRBD2 (6 bases). Trimming pared 5 bases from V and 2 bases from J, leaving 13 bases between. Germline CDR1 is SEHNR and CDR2 is FQNEAQ (reference sequence). The CDR3 totals 15 residues. CDR3 sequence (DNA): TGTGCCAGCAGCCCCAGCGGGCGAACCTACAATGAGCAGTTCTTC. Protein: CASSPSGRTYNEQFF.

The gene calls are TRBV4-2 and TRBJ1-1; TRBD1 is a possible D gene (5 bases). Trimming pared 0 bases from V and 5 bases from J, leaving 13 bases between. The germline CDR1 and CDR2 sequences are LGHNA and YNFKEQ. CDR3 size: 15 residues. The CDR3 loop is CASSQDHGARTEAFF. CDR3 DNA sequence: TGTGCCAGCAGCCAAGATCACGGGGCGCGAACTGAAGCTTTCTTT.

V is TRBV6-1 and J is TRBJ2-1, with D possibly being TRBD2 (7 bases). Germline V gene data show CDR1 as MNHNS and CDR2 as SASEGT. The CDR3 is 17 residues long. V lost 1 base, J lost 8 bases, and 21 bases lay in between. The CDR3 DNA is TGTGCCAGCAGTGAAGGCTTAGGGATGCTCGGGGGGCATGAGCAGTTCTTC. It yields the protein CASSEGLGMLGGHEQFF.

CDR3 sequence (DNA): TGCGCCAGCAACCTACTAGCGGATTCCTACAATGAGCAGTTCTTC. Translated: CASNLLADSYNEQFF. This chain uses TRBV5-1 with TRBJ2-1; 8 nucleotides align to TRBD2. The germline gives CDR1 SGHRS, CDR2 YFSETQ. With V trimmed by 6 bases and J by 1 base, 6 bases remained unmatched. There are 15 residues in the CDR3.

V usage is TRBV25-1 and J usage is TRBJ2-3, with TRBD1 identical over 9 bases. Unmatched junction bases numbered 13, after V lost 3 bases and J lost 6 bases. The germline CDR1 and CDR2 sequences are MGHDK and SYGVNS. CDR3 size: 17 residues. Here the CDR3 reads CASSEFRDRVFVDTQYF. The CDR3 DNA reads as TGTGCCAGCAGTGAGTTCCGGGACAGGGTTTTTGTGGATACGCAGTATTTT. The full variable domain, completed using reference TRBV25-1 and TRBJ2-3, is EADIYQTPRYLVIGTGKKITLECSQTMGHDKMYWYQQDPGMELHLIHYSYGVNSTEKGDLSSESTVSRIRTEHFPLTLESARPSHTSQYLCASSEFRDRVFVDTQYFGPGTRLTVL.

The chain carries TRBV2 and TRBJ2-3; D unclear. Germline CDR1 is SNHLY and CDR2 is FYNNEI. V was shortened by 3 bases and J by 6 bases, with 10 bases between the two germline ends. The CDR3 consists of 13 residues. This CDR3 reads CASSEGPLDTQYF. The CDR3 DNA sequence: TGTGCCAGCAGTGAGGGCCCCTTGGATACGCAGTATTTT.

The J gene is TRBJ2-7, the V gene TRBV7-2, with D perhaps TRBD2 (5 bases). Germline lookup yields CDR1 SGHTA and CDR2 FQGNSA. The V end lost 5 bases, the J end lost 5 bases, and 10 bases lay between the germline ends. The CDR3 covers 12 residues. For the CDR3, the DNA is TGTGCCAGCAGCGTAGGACTGGACGAGCAGTACTTC. It yields the protein CASSVGLDEQYF.

The CDR3 DNA is TGCGCCAGCAGCTCGGGACAGGGGCGGACTGAAGCTTTCTTT. As protein: CASSSGQGRTEAFF. This sequence joins TRBV5-1 and TRBJ1-1; the match to TRBD1 covers 10 bases. V lost 3 bases to trimming and J lost 5 bases; unmatched junction nucleotides: 4. The CDR3 spans 14 residues. Germline-derived CDR1 and CDR2 are SGHRS and YFSETQ.

This chain links TRBV4-2 with TRBJ1-6, with D perhaps matching TRBD1 (5 bases). Germline CDR1 is LGHNA and CDR2 is YNFKEQ. The CDR3 is 18 amino acids. The germline V and J ends were trimmed by 0 bases and 7 bases, with 19 bases remaining between them. The CDR3 sequence is CASSQEVRGLDRNSPLHF. The CDR3 DNA reads as TGTGCCAGCAGCCAAGAGGTACGGGGCCTAGATAGGAATTCACCCCTCCACTTT.

Only a few counts were recorded for this clone. The chain combines TRBV11-2 with TRBJ2-6, with 7 positions matching TRBD1. Germline CDR1 and CDR2: SGHAT and FQNNGV. This CDR3 has 17 amino acids. Trimming cost V 5 bases and J 0 bases; bases outside gene matches: 7. The CDR3 region is CASSGTGQNSGANVLTF. The DNA of the CDR3 is TGTGCCAGCAGCGGCACGGGACAGAACTCTGGGGCCAACGTCCTGACTTTC.

In its sample, this clone was seen a few times. This chain joins TRBV7-9 and TRBJ2-3; D might be TRBD1 (5 bases). V gave up 1 base and J gave up 2 bases, with 10 bases separating them. The germline V gene has CDR1 SEHNR and CDR2 FQNEAQ (reference sequence). The CDR3 is 15 residues long. Here the CDR3 DNA reads TGTGCCAGCAGCTTAGTTAGGGGTGTCACAGATACGCAGTATTTT. Protein product: CASSLVRGVTDTQYF.

As for this clone: Other DNA sequences in this specimen translate into the identical CDR3. The chain employs TRBV29-1 and TRBJ1-1; D uncertain. V lost 4 bases, J lost 0 bases, and 9 bases lay in between. CDR1 and CDR2 (germline): SQVTM, ANQGSEA. The CDR3 covers 13 residues. CDR3 DNA: TGCAGCGTTGTGGGCAGAATGAACACTGAAGCTTTCTTT. Translating gives CSVVGRMNTEAFF.

This chain joins TRBV25-1 and TRBJ2-4, with D possibly TRBD2 on 6 matching bases. CDR1 is MGHDK, CDR2 SYGVNS, per germline. The CDR3 has 16 amino acids. V was cut by 3 bases and J by 0 bases, with 12 bases left in between. CDR3 amino acids: CASSEGGFLAKNIQYF. The CDR3 region has the DNA TGTGCCAGCAGTGAGGGGGGATTCCTAGCCAAAAACATTCAGTACTTC.

V is TRBV2 and J is TRBJ2-7, with 7 bases aligning to TRBD1. CDR1 is SNHLY and CDR2 is FYNNEI in the germline V gene. The J segment lost 6 bases and the V segment lost 9 bases, leaving 8 bases of the junction unmatched. The CDR3 sequence is 12 residues long. The CDR3, as DNA: TGTGCCAGGTCGACAGGGAAAGGCGAGCAGTACTTC. Amino acids: CARSTGKGEQYF.

The chain links TRBV6-5 to TRBJ2-6; D uncertain. CDR1 is MNHEY and CDR2 is SVGAGI in the germline V gene. This CDR3 has 15 amino acids. Trimming pared 4 bases from V and 0 bases from J, leaving 7 bases between. The DNA for the CDR3 is TGTGCCAGCAGTTCGGACCGCTCTGGGGCCAACGTCCTGACTTTC. This gives the protein CASSSDRSGANVLTF.

The genes are TRBV28 and TRBJ2-7, with TRBD1 as a possible D gene (6 bases). From germline, CDR1 is MDHEN and CDR2 SYDVKM. The CDR3 covers 12 residues. V was cut by 5 bases and J by 6 bases, with 11 bases left in between. This chain's CDR3 is CASSPLGAEQYF. Written as DNA, the CDR3 is TGTGCCAGCAGTCCTCTGGGGGCCGAGCAGTACTTC.

The rearrangement joins TRBV23-1 to TRBJ2-2; 9 bases line up with TRBD1. TRBV23-1 is filed as an ORF, its function uncertain. The CDR3 loop spans 19 amino acids. Trimming removed 3 bases from V and 3 bases from J; junction bases left unmatched: 14. CDR3 region: CASSHFSPGQGPDTGELFF. The CDR3 nucleotides are TGCGCCAGCAGTCACTTCAGCCCGGGACAGGGTCCGGACACCGGGGAGCTGTTTTTT.

This sequence joins TRBV10-3 and TRBJ1-1; D is possibly TRBD1 (6 bases). The length of the CDR3 is 15 residues. The V gene lost 2 bases and the J gene lost 0 bases, with 10 bases spanning the gap. In germline, CDR1 is ENHRY, CDR2 SYGVKD. The CDR3 loop is CAISERQDLNTEAFF. The CDR3 coding sequence is TGTGCCATCAGTGAGAGACAGGATCTGAACACTGAAGCTTTCTTT.

The sample holds a few counts of this clone. The chain is built from TRBV2 and TRBJ2-3; 9 bases map to TRBD1. This CDR3 region has 15 residues. The junction had 6 bases not matched to a gene; V was cut back by 6 bases and J by 2 bases. Germline V lookup: CDR1 SNHLY, CDR2 FYNNEI. The CDR3 is CASRIQGANTDTQYF. CDR3 coding DNA: TGTGCCAGCAGGATACAGGGGGCGAACACAGATACGCAGTATTTT.

This clone was found a few times. The chain joins TRBV29-1 to TRBJ1-1; tentatively, D is TRBD1 (5 bases). The CDR3 consists of 14 residues. Trimming shortened V by 6 bases and J by 6 bases, and 20 bases separated the two germline ends. CDR1 and CDR2 (germline): SQVTM, ANQGSEA. The CDR3 coding sequence is TGCAGCGTGGGGGGACTTAGGTTAAGCGCTGAAGCTTTCTTT. Its translation: CSVGGLRLSAEAFF.

This clone is a singleton in its sample. The chain carries TRBV2 and TRBJ2-6; possible D gene TRBD1, 5 bases. CDR1 is SNHLY and CDR2 is FYNNEI in the germline V gene. CDR3 length: 15 amino acids. V lost 8 bases to trimming and J lost 0 bases, with 11 bases between them. CDR3: CASGRQISGANVLTF. The CDR3 coding sequence is TGTGCCAGCGGACGACAGATCTCTGGGGCCAACGTCCTGACTTTC.

The chain employs TRBV4-2 and TRBJ2-5; TRBD2 matches 12 bases. CDR3 length: 18 residues. V lost 0 bases to trimming and J lost 6 bases; unmatched junction nucleotides: 11. Germline CDR1 LGHNA, CDR2 YNFKEQ. This CDR3 is CASSQDPGLAGFGKTQYF. The CDR3, as DNA: TGTGCCAGCAGCCAAGATCCCGGACTAGCGGGATTTGGAAAGACCCAGTACTTC.

The gene calls are TRBV30 and TRBJ1-6; 8 positions match TRBD1. CDR3 length equals 15 residues. Per the germline V gene, CDR1 is GTSNPN and CDR2 is SVGIG (reference sequence). The J segment lost 6 bases and the V segment lost 4 bases, leaving 8 bases of the junction unmatched. The CDR3 DNA reads TGTGCCTGGAAGCTGGACAGGGCCGGTAATTCACCCCTCCACTTT. The encoded protein is CAWKLDRAGNSPLHF.

The CDR3 sequence: CASSLLGLEGNNEQFF. The CDR3 DNA reads TGTGCCAGCAGTTTATTGGGTCTGGAGGGCAACAATGAGCAGTTCTTC. V usage is TRBV27 and J usage is TRBJ2-1, with D tentatively TRBD2 (6 bases). CDR1 MNHEY and CDR2 SMNVEV come from the germline V gene (reference sequence). CDR3 size: 16 residues. V was trimmed by 1 base and J by 5 bases, leaving 15 bases between them.

The chain recombines TRBV30 with TRBJ1-1; D gene ambiguous. The ends were cut back, 5 bases at V and 6 bases at J, with 10 bases in the middle. From germline, CDR1 is GTSNPN and CDR2 SVGIG (reference sequence). The CDR3 consists of 11 residues. In nucleotides, the CDR3 is TGTGCCTGGGATATACGCGCTGAAGCTTTCTTT. Protein product: CAWDIRAEAFF.